These 13 T cell receptor beta chains share one sample of origin, sequenced in a study of cytomegalovirus exposure and HLA in healthy donors. The primer mix had 60 Vbeta and 13 Jbeta primers. Some clones are missing from TCRdb's copy, which holds only in-frame ones; the method was immunoSEQ multiplex PCR. This table holds about 130,000 clones, roughly 78% found once. The sample comprised PBMCs. These receptors were obtained from a man in his forties in good health and CMV-seropositive.

This clone was seen more than once but under ten times. The chain uses TRBV2 and TRBJ1-2; D is unclear. CDR1 and CDR2 from the germline V gene are SNHLY and FYNNEI. Trimming cost V 8 bases and J 2 bases, with 18 bases left between them. This CDR3 spans 15 amino acids. The CDR3 region has the DNA TGTGCCAGCTCCGACCTTCGTCAGGCGAACTATGGCTACACCTTC. Translating it yields CASSDLRQANYGYTF.

The rearrangement links TRBV7-9 to TRBJ2-1; 8 bases match TRBD2. Germline-derived CDR1 and CDR2 are SEHNR and FQNEAQ (reference sequence). The CDR3 contains 15 residues. After removal of 3 bases from V and 4 bases from J, the junction contained 5 bases not matched to a gene. CDR3: CASSLSSGHYNEQFF. The CDR3, as DNA: TGTGCCAGCAGCTTGTCTAGCGGGCATTACAATGAGCAGTTCTTC.

This chain connects TRBV5-1 to TRBJ1-1; unclear D gene. V was shortened by 0 bases and J by 3 bases, with 9 bases between the two germline ends. The CDR3 has 14 amino acids. Germline CDR1 and CDR2: SGHRS and YFSETQ. In DNA form, the CDR3 reads TGCGCCAGCAGCTTGGAAGGAGAGTACACTGAAGCTTTCTTT. Amino acids: CASSLEGEYTEAFF.

The chain links TRBV27 to TRBJ2-2, with 11 bases matching TRBD2. V shed 6 bases, J shed 5 bases, and the junction held 5 bases outside the gene matches. Germline V gives CDR1 MNHEY, CDR2 SMNVEV (reference sequence). CDR3 size: 15 residues. As DNA, the CDR3 is TGTGCCAGCAGGGAAACTAGCGGGAGTACCGGGGAGCTGTTTTTT. It specifies CASRETSGSTGELFF.

V is TRBV19 and J is TRBJ2-1, with D perhaps matching TRBD2 (6 bases). The CDR3 has 13 residues. V was cut by 3 bases and J by 7 bases, with 10 bases left in between. Germline lookup yields CDR1 LNHDA and CDR2 SQIVND (reference sequence). The CDR3 DNA sequence: TGTGCCAGTAGTATGAGCCTAGCGAATGAGCAGTTCTTC. It specifies CASSMSLANEQFF.

V usage is TRBV6-5 and J usage is TRBJ1-4, with D unclear. Trimming stripped 2 bases from V and 6 bases from J, with 7 bases between. The CDR3 extends over 13 amino acids. In germline, CDR1 is MNHEY, CDR2 SVGAGI. CDR3: CASSYGGDEKLFF. CDR3 coding DNA: TGTGCCAGCAGTTACGGAGGAGATGAAAAACTGTTTTTT.

The V and J genes are TRBV12-5 and TRBJ1-1; D not resolved. The germline V gene encodes CDR1 LGHNT and CDR2 FRNRAP. Trimming cost V 8 bases and J 8 bases, with 9 bases left between them. This CDR3 spans 10 amino acids. The CDR3 DNA reads TGTGCTAGTTCCGAAACAGAAGCTTTCTTT. Residues: CASSETEAFF. Full variable domain (missing parts from reference TRBV12-5 and TRBJ1-1): DARVTQTPRHKVTEMGQEVTMRCQPILGHNTVFWYRQTMMQGLELLAYFRNRAPLDDSGMPKDRFSAEMPDATLATLKIQPSEPRDSAVYFCASSETEAFFGQGTRLTVV.

The chain is built from TRBV18 and TRBJ2-1; 7 nucleotides agree with TRBD2. Germline CDR1 is KGHSH and CDR2 is LQKENI. The V segment lost 4 bases and the J segment 0 bases; nucleotides outside the gene matches: 6. The CDR3 totals 16 residues. The CDR3 coding sequence is TGTGCCAGCTCACTAGAGCGGGGCAGCTCCTACAATGAGCAGTTCTTC. Translating gives CASSLERGSSYNEQFF.

In this sample, this clone turned up once. The chain employs TRBV5-1 and TRBJ2-7; 7 bases are shared with TRBD1. This CDR3 comprises 14 residues. After removal of 4 bases from V and 5 bases from J, the junction contained 9 bases not matched to a gene. CDR1 is SGHRS and CDR2 is YFSETQ in the germline V gene. The CDR3 DNA follows: TGCGCCAGCAGCGTTACTACAGGGGTGGACGAGCAGTACTTC. Encoded protein: CASSVTTGVDEQYF. Looking up the rest from reference TRBV5-1 and TRBJ2-7 gives the full variable domain: KAGVTQTPRYLIKTRGQQVTLSCSPISGHRSVSWYQQTPGQGLQFLFEYFSETQRNKGNFPGRFSGRQFSNSRSEMNVSTLELGDSALYLCASSVTTGVDEQYFGPGTRLTVT.

This chain links TRBV30 with TRBJ1-4; TRBD1 matches 9 bases. The V segment lost 2 bases and the J segment 11 bases; nucleotides outside the gene matches: 3. Looked up from germline, CDR1 is GTSNPN and CDR2 is SVGIG (reference sequence). This CDR3 spans 12 amino acids. CDR3 sequence (DNA): TGTGCCTGGAGTCTTGGGACAGGGAAACTGTTTTTT. Encoded protein: CAWSLGTGKLFF.

The chain joins TRBV6-1 to TRBJ2-1; D might be TRBD1 (6 bases). The V end lost 1 base, the J end lost 2 bases, and 9 bases lay between the germline ends. The germline CDR1 and CDR2 sequences are MNHNS and SASEGT. CDR3 length: 15 residues. In DNA, the CDR3 is TGTGCCAGCAGTGAAGTTACAGGGCCCTACAATGAGCAGTTCTTC. Protein product: CASSEVTGPYNEQFF.

CDR3 nucleotide sequence: TGTGCCAGTAGTATAGGGGCCGGGGGACCAGATACGCAGTATTTT. Translation: CASSIGAGGPDTQYF. The V and J genes are TRBV19 and TRBJ2-3; D might be TRBD2 (6 bases). Deletions cut 1 base from V and 4 bases from J, with 12 bases between. The CDR3 extends over 15 amino acids. Germline-derived CDR1 and CDR2 are LNHDA and SQIVND (reference sequence).

The DNA of the CDR3 is TGTGCCAGCAGCGTAGGGGCACTAGCGGGAGGGCGGGAGACCCAGTACTTC. It codes for CASSVGALAGGRETQYF. The chain employs TRBV9 and TRBJ2-5; 13 bases map to TRBD2. Germline-derived CDR1 and CDR2 are SGDLS and YYNGEE. V shed 0 bases and J 5 bases; nucleotides not matched to a gene: 7. The CDR3 spans 17 residues. Based on the CDR3 plus reference TRBV9 and TRBJ2-5, the full variable domain is DSGVTQTPKHLITATGQRVTLRCSPRSGDLSVYWYQQSLDQGLQFLIQYYNGEERAKGNILERFSAQQFPDLHSELNLSSLELGDSALYFCASSVGALAGGRETQYFGPGTRLLVL.